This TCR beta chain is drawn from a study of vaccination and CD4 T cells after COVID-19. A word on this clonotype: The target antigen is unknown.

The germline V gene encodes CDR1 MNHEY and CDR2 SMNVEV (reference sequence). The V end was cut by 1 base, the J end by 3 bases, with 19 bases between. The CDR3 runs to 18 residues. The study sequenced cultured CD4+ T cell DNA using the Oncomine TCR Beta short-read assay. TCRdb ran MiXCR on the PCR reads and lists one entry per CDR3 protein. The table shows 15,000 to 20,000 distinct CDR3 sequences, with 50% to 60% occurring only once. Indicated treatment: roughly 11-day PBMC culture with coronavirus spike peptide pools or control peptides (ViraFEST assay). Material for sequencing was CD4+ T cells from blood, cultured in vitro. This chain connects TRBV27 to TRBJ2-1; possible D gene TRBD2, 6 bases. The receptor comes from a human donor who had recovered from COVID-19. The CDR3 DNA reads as TGTGCCAGCAGTTTATTATCGTTGGGAGTGGGGGGCTACAATGAGCAGTTCTTC. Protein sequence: CASSLLSLGVGGYNEQFF.